This is a list of T cell receptor beta chains from one sample in a study of shared clonotypes between healthy human individuals. Here immunoSEQ multiplex PCR was the method, and the copy in TCRdb shows in-frame clones only, minus some. The table has around 2,000,000 clones, about 95% seen once. Material: naive CD8+ T cells sorted from blood. The receptors derive from a man between 18 and 29 years old in good health. The CDR3 runs from the conserved cysteine through the conserved F or W. A D gene is named only where the DNA matches it firmly. Clone size is not always given. Where it is, it says once, few, many or a class for expanded clones.

D gene: TRBD1
J gene: TRBJ2-7
clone size: NA
V gene: TRBV11-2
CDR3 length: 15
CDR3 protein: CASSLKDRRGLEQYF
CDR3 DNA: TGTGCCAGCAGCTTGAAGGACAGGAGAGGACTCGAGCAGTACTTC

D gene: NA
J gene: TRBJ2-5
clone size: NA
V gene: TRBV11-2
CDR3 length: 15
CDR3 protein: CASSLERQGQETQYF
CDR3 DNA: TGTGCCAGCAGCTTAGAGAGGCAGGGTCAAGAGACCCAGTACTTC

D gene: NA
J gene: TRBJ2-5
clone size: NA
V gene: TRBV7-2
CDR3 length: 17
CDR3 protein: CASSLGVAGWYQETQYF
CDR3 DNA: TGTGCCAGCAGCTTAGGGGTGGCGGGTTGGTACCAAGAGACCCAGTACTTC

D gene: TRBD2
J gene: TRBJ2-1
clone size: NA
V gene: TRBV6-4
CDR3 length: 16
CDR3 protein: CASSDWASGRGNEQFF
CDR3 DNA: TGTGCCAGCAGTGACTGGGCTAGCGGGAGAGGCAATGAGCAGTTCTTC

D gene: NA
J gene: TRBJ2-3
clone size: NA
V gene: TRBV5-6
CDR3 length: 18
CDR3 protein: CASSLRDGLFSSTDTQYF
CDR3 DNA: TGTGCCAGCAGCTTGCGGGACGGCTTATTTTCTAGCACAGATACGCAGTATTTT

D gene: NA
J gene: TRBJ2-2
clone size: NA
V gene: TRBV5-6
CDR3 length: 15
CDR3 protein: CASSPPGVGAGELFF
CDR3 DNA: TGTGCCAGCAGCCCCCCGGGAGTCGGCGCCGGGGAGCTGTTTTTT

D gene: NA
J gene: TRBJ1-4
clone size: NA
V gene: TRBV6-6
CDR3 length: 16
CDR3 protein: CASSQLESATNEKLFF
CDR3 DNA: TGTGCCAGCAGTCAACTTGAAAGTGCAACTAATGAAAAACTGTTTTTT

D gene: NA
J gene: TRBJ1-3
clone size: NA
V gene: TRBV27
CDR3 length: 14
CDR3 protein: CASSLGGLGNTIYF
CDR3 DNA: TGTGCCAGCAGTTTGGGGGGGCTTGGAAACACCATATATTTT

D gene: TRBD1
J gene: TRBJ1-5
clone size: NA
V gene: TRBV18
CDR3 length: 15
CDR3 protein: CASSPGTGPNQPQHF
CDR3 DNA: TGTGCCAGCTCACCTGGGACAGGCCCCAATCAGCCCCAGCATTTT

D gene: NA
J gene: TRBJ1-2
clone size: NA
V gene: TRBV7-9
CDR3 length: 16
CDR3 protein: CASSLEAGRKDYGYTF
CDR3 DNA: TGTGCCAGCAGCTTAGAGGCGGGACGGAAGGACTATGGCTACACCTTC

D gene: NA
J gene: TRBJ2-7
clone size: NA
V gene: TRBV29-1
CDR3 length: 15
CDR3 protein: CSVEKTGTHSYEQYF
CDR3 DNA: TGCAGCGTTGAAAAAACCGGGACGCACTCGTACGAGCAGTACTTC

D gene: NA
J gene: TRBJ1-2
clone size: once
V gene: TRBV25-1
CDR3 length: 17
CDR3 protein: CASSEGFEGGPNYGYTF
CDR3 DNA: TGTGCCAGCAGTGAAGGTTTTGAGGGTGGGCCTAACTATGGCTACACCTTC

D gene: NA
J gene: TRBJ1-1
clone size: NA
V gene: TRBV5-6
CDR3 length: 13
CDR3 protein: CASSWGTDTEAFF
CDR3 DNA: TGTGCCAGCAGCTGGGGAACGGACACTGAAGCTTTCTTT

D gene: TRBD2
J gene: TRBJ2-7
clone size: NA
V gene: TRBV9
CDR3 length: 19
CDR3 protein: CASSVQPQRASGASYEQYF
CDR3 DNA: TGTGCCAGCAGCGTACAACCCCAAAGGGCTAGCGGGGCGTCCTACGAGCAGTACTTC

D gene: NA
J gene: TRBJ2-3
clone size: NA
V gene: TRBV6-1
CDR3 length: 15
CDR3 protein: CASSEYRSRTDTQYF
CDR3 DNA: TGTGCCAGCAGTGAATACAGGTCACGCACAGATACGCAGTATTTT

D gene: TRBD1
J gene: TRBJ1-5
clone size: NA
V gene: TRBV4-1
CDR3 length: 16
CDR3 protein: CASSHRQGASNQPQHF
CDR3 DNA: TGCGCCAGCAGCCATCGACAGGGGGCCAGCAATCAGCCCCAGCATTTT

D gene: NA
J gene: TRBJ2-7
clone size: NA
V gene: TRBV19
CDR3 length: 14
CDR3 protein: CASSFVQDSYEQYF
CDR3 DNA: TGTGCCAGTAGTTTTGTGCAAGACTCCTACGAGCAGTACTTC

D gene: TRBD2
J gene: TRBJ2-7
clone size: NA
V gene: TRBV6-6
CDR3 length: 15
CDR3 protein: CASSYSTGDYYEQYF
CDR3 DNA: TGTGCCAGCAGTTACTCGACGGGGGACTATTACGAGCAGTACTTC

D gene: TRBD1
J gene: TRBJ2-7
clone size: NA
V gene: TRBV10-3
CDR3 length: 13
CDR3 protein: CAISEGTDYEQYF
CDR3 DNA: TGTGCCATCAGTGAAGGGACAGACTACGAGCAGTACTTC

D gene: TRBD2
J gene: TRBJ2-7
clone size: NA
V gene: TRBV19
CDR3 length: 15
CDR3 protein: CASSFGLAGTYEQYF
CDR3 DNA: TGTGCCAGTAGTTTCGGACTAGCGGGAACGTACGAGCAGTACTTC

D gene: NA
J gene: TRBJ1-4
clone size: NA
V gene: TRBV27
CDR3 length: 16
CDR3 protein: CASSSFPPTTNEKLFF
CDR3 DNA: TGTGCCAGCAGTTCCTTCCCCCCAACTACTAATGAAAAACTGTTTTTT

D gene: NA
J gene: TRBJ2-2
clone size: NA
V gene: TRBV28
CDR3 length: 13
CDR3 protein: CASSITRAGELFF
CDR3 DNA: TGTGCCAGCAGTATCACAAGGGCCGGGGAGCTGTTTTTT

D gene: NA
J gene: TRBJ1-1
clone size: NA
V gene: TRBV30
CDR3 length: 13
CDR3 protein: CAIDEAPNTEAFF
CDR3 DNA: TGTGCCATCGACGAGGCACCCAACACTGAAGCTTTCTTT